The next 3 T cell receptor beta chains were all read from a single sample in a study of OX40 agonist ivuxolimab in advanced cancers. Library method: the immunoSEQ multiplex PCR assay. The immuneACCESS repertoire file appears here via TCRdb, limited to in-frame rearrangements. These files lack a portion of the clones; in checked studies, under half of the deficit traces to unresolved V genes, and the cause of the others is not known. Across this sample there are tens of thousands of clones, with about four fifths seen only once. The ten largest clones represent less than 4% of the sample. The sample in question was CD4+ or CD8+ T cells sorted from blood, obtained in a trial of the OX40 agonist ivuxolimab. The receptors come from an adult with an advanced solid tumor such as melanoma, head and neck, liver or kidney cancer.

The CDR3 sequence is CASSPQTSAEQFF. CDR3 bases: TGTGCCAGCAGTCCTCAGACTAGCGCTGAGCAGTTCTTC. The V gene is TRBV2, the J gene TRBJ2-1; TRBD2 matches 8 bases. V shed 5 bases and J 9 bases; nucleotides not matched to a gene: 6. Germline CDR1 and CDR2: SNHLY and FYNNEI. This CDR3 region has 13 residues.

The CDR3 DNA follows: TGCAGTGCTCACATCTCTGAGACCCAGTACTTC. Protein sequence: CSAHISETQYF. The chain joins TRBV20-1 to TRBJ2-5; D is uncertain. The V end was cut by 5 bases, the J end by 5 bases, with 9 bases between. The V gene's germline CDR1 is DFQATT and CDR2 SNEGSKA (reference sequence). CDR3 length: 11 amino acids.

In this sample, this clone turned up once. This chain links TRBV7-2 with TRBJ2-3, with 10 bases lining up with TRBD2. Germline CDR1 SGHTA, CDR2 FQGNSA. The length of the CDR3 is 18 residues. With 0 bases clipped from V and 0 bases from J, the junction kept 6 bases outside the gene matches. CDR3 amino acids: CASSLAAGLAASTDTQYF. The CDR3 coding sequence is TGTGCCAGCAGCTTAGCTGCAGGACTAGCGGCTAGCACAGATACGCAGTATTTT.